The 25 T cell receptor beta chains below come from one sample, sequenced in a study of regulatory T cells in long-lasting Graves disease (dated by TCRdb to the early 2020s). Receptors were amplified or captured by multiplex PCR. Instrument used: Illumina HiSeq 4000. To build TCR beta libraries, CDR3 regions were amplified by Arm-PCR using iRepertoire HTBI primers. TCRdb handled the public reads itself, with Q25 trimming in fastp and clone calling in MiXCR, and kept productive beta chains. CDR3 protein duplicates are merged, each entry listing the most common genes and DNA. This sample has fewer than 400,000 distinct CDR3 sequences in its table, and less than 20% of those were observed once. The ten largest clones take up 25% to 30% of the sample. Read against the paper, the sample's time point label means: persistent/refractory GD, antithyroid drugs over 5 years with positive TRAb. RNA was extracted from PBMCs in TRIzol for both TCR sequencing and RNA sequencing.

The source was peripheral blood mononuclear cells (PBMCs), collected when the disease was refractory, from a patient treated with antithyroid drugs. These receptors were collected from a female donor with Graves disease.

This chain joins TRBV18 and TRBJ1-3; maybe TRBD1 (5 bases). Germline CDR1 KGHSH, CDR2 LQKENI. Trimming removed 0 bases from V and 0 bases from J, with 9 bases in between. The CDR3 contains 16 residues. The CDR3 protein is CASSPPGGTSGNTIYF. DNA for the CDR3: TGTGCCAGCTCACCACCGGGGGGTACCTCTGGAAACACCATATATTTT.

The chain uses TRBV5-1 and TRBJ1-2; D perhaps matches TRBD1 (5 bases). Trimming shortened V by 0 bases and J by 7 bases, and 10 bases separated the two germline ends. Germline CDR1 reads SGHRS; CDR2 reads YFSETQ. There are 13 residues in the CDR3. CDR3 loop: CASSLDSRGGYTF. CDR3 nucleotide sequence: TGCGCCAGCAGCTTGGACAGTAGGGGTGGCTACACCTTC.

The CDR3 sequence is CASSNRVDEQYF. The CDR3 DNA is TGCGCCAGCAGCAATAGGGTCGACGAGCAGTACTTC. V usage is TRBV5-1 and J usage is TRBJ2-7; D not resolved. V was clipped by 4 bases and J by 5 bases, with 10 bases between them. The CDR3 totals 12 residues. CDR1 is SGHRS, CDR2 YFSETQ, per germline.

The chain has TRBV20-1 and TRBJ2-4; D possibly uses TRBD1 or TRBD2 (5 bases each). Between the trimmed V and J ends, which lost 5 bases and 6 bases, there was a span of 14 bases. Per germline, CDR1 DFQATT and CDR2 SNEGSKA (reference sequence). The CDR3 length is 13 residues. As DNA, the CDR3 is TGCAGTGCTCCTAAAAGAGGGGCAAACATTCAGTACTTC. Translated, it gives CSAPKRGANIQYF.

This clonotype has just a few counts. The V gene is TRBV7-2, the J gene TRBJ2-3; D tentatively fits TRBD1 or TRBD2 (6 bases each). CDR1 is SGHTA and CDR2 is FQGNSA in the germline V gene. The CDR3 extends over 17 amino acids. V was pared by 3 bases and J by 2 bases, with 18 bases between. CDR3 nucleotides: TGTGCCAGCAGCTTGTTAGGGGGGCCCCATGCCACAGATACGCAGTATTTT. Translating it yields CASSLLGGPHATDTQYF.

This clonotype was detected a few times. The genes are TRBV4-1 and TRBJ1-1; D remains ambiguous. Germline CDR1 and CDR2: MGHRA and YSYEKL. Trimming shortened V by 4 bases and J by 0 bases, and 15 bases separated the two germline ends. This CDR3 comprises 16 residues. The CDR3 spells CASSPHVTRMNTEAFF. The CDR3 region has the DNA TGCGCCAGCAGCCCCCATGTGACTAGGATGAACACTGAAGCTTTCTTT.

This clonotype was counted only a few times. This chain joins TRBV18 and TRBJ2-7; maybe TRBD1 (6 bases). CDR3 length: 14 residues. The germline CDR1 and CDR2 sequences are KGHSH and LQKENI. V was trimmed by 4 bases and J by 2 bases, leaving 12 bases between them. The CDR3, as DNA: TGTGCCAGCTCACGAAGGGACACGCCCTACGAGCAGTACTTC. This sequence encodes CASSRRDTPYEQYF.

This clonotype was seen many times. J is TRBJ1-5 and V is TRBV2, with TRBD1 identical over 8 bases. The CDR3 runs to 16 residues. CDR1 is SNHLY and CDR2 is FYNNEI in the germline V gene. V trimming: 4 bases; J trimming: 2 bases; junction bases outside the gene matches: 7. CDR3 nucleotides: TGTGCCAGCAGTGGGACAGGGTTGGTGGGCAATCAGCCCCAGCATTTT. It codes for CASSGTGLVGNQPQHF.

The V and J genes are TRBV30 and TRBJ1-2; possibly TRBD1 for D (5 bases). V lost 0 bases and J lost 7, with 21 bases in between. CDR1 is GTSNPN and CDR2 is SVGIG in the germline V gene (reference sequence). The CDR3 is made up of 16 amino acids. CDR3 sequence reads: CAWSVMGTGGGSGYTF. CDR3 nucleotides: TGTGCCTGGAGTGTAATGGGGACGGGCGGAGGGTCTGGCTACACCTTC.

A few counts support this clonotype. The chain is built from TRBV5-1 and TRBJ2-2; D not resolved. Germline assignment: CDR1 SGHRS and CDR2 YFSETQ. This CDR3 comprises 11 residues. Trimming left V 1 base short and J 9 bases short, with 4 bases between. The CDR3 spells CASSLMRELFF. CDR3 coding DNA: TGCGCCAGCAGCTTGATGAGGGAGCTGTTTTTT.

This sequence joins TRBV7-9 and TRBJ1-5, with a possible D match to TRBD1 (5 bases). There are 12 residues in the CDR3. V lost 8 bases and J lost 5, with 10 bases in between. CDR1 and CDR2 (germline): SEHNR, FQNEAQ (reference sequence). This chain's CDR3 is CASGMGDQPQHF. In nucleotides, the CDR3 is TGTGCCAGCGGGATGGGGGATCAGCCCCAGCATTTT.

The V call is TRBV11-2, the J call TRBJ1-6; TRBD1 might be the D (5 bases). Per the germline V gene, CDR1 is SGHAT and CDR2 is FQNNGV. This CDR3 is 14 amino acids long. Trimming took off 11 bases at V and 4 bases at J, with 15 bases between the two ends. CDR3: CAAKGRGYNSPLHF. In nucleotides, the CDR3 is TGTGCCGCGAAAGGGAGGGGTTATAATTCACCCCTCCACTTT.

In its sample, this clonotype was seen many times. V is TRBV12-5 and J is TRBJ1-5; no reliable D call. This CDR3 has 15 amino acids. Germline-derived CDR1 and CDR2 are LGHNT and FRNRAP. V was pared by 2 bases and J by 3 bases, with 11 bases between. CDR3 coding DNA: TGTGCTAGTGGTTTGTATGGGCTCTCCAATCAGCCCCAGCATTTT. This codes for CASGLYGLSNQPQHF.

This clonotype was recorded many times. This chain uses TRBV6-2 or TRBV6-3 with TRBJ1-1; 9 positions match TRBD1. The CDR3 extends over 13 amino acids. With V trimmed by 10 bases and J by 5 bases, 8 bases remained unmatched. Germline loops: CDR1 MNHEY, CDR2 SVGEGT. The CDR3 sequence: CATSRTGVTEAFF. For the CDR3, the DNA is TGTGCCACCTCCCGGACAGGGGTAACTGAAGCTTTCTTT.

The CDR3 DNA reads TGTGCCAGCAGATCACCGGGGAACACTGAAGCTTTCTTT. Translated, it gives CASRSPGNTEAFF. The V gene is TRBV11-1, the J gene TRBJ1-1; D not resolved. The germline V gene encodes CDR1 SGHAT and CDR2 FQDESV (reference sequence). This CDR3 comprises 13 residues. The V end lost 6 bases, the J end lost 1 base, and 9 bases lay between the germline ends.

In its sample, this clonotype was seen many times. Here the CDR3 reads CASSFTLNTEAFF. For the CDR3, the DNA is TGTGCCAGCAGTTTTACGCTGAACACTGAAGCTTTCTTT. J is TRBJ1-1 and V is TRBV5-5; D remains unclear. Trimming shortened V by 5 bases and J by 0 bases, and 8 bases separated the two germline ends. Germline V lookup: CDR1 SGHKS, CDR2 YYEKEE (reference sequence). The CDR3 consists of 13 residues.

This clonotype was seen a few times. The gene calls are TRBV7-9 and TRBJ1-1; D is perhaps TRBD1 (6 bases). The germline V gene encodes CDR1 SEHNR and CDR2 FQNEAQ (reference sequence). This CDR3 is built from 15 residues. Between the trimmed V and J ends, which lost 3 bases and 1 base, there was a span of 12 bases. CDR3 DNA: TGTGCCAGCAGCTTGCCTCGGACAGCGAACACTGAAGCTTTCTTT. It is translated as CASSLPRTANTEAFF.

This chain connects TRBV5-4 to TRBJ2-6, with 8 bases that match TRBD1. This CDR3 is built from 16 residues. Germline V gene lookup returns CDR1 SGHNT and CDR2 YYREEE (reference sequence). The V and J ends lost 3 bases and 2 bases, in that order; junction bases with no gene match: 4. The CDR3 DNA sequence: TGTGCCAGCAGCTGGCAGGGGGCCGCTGGGGCCAACGTCCTGACTTTC. Translated: CASSWQGAAGANVLTF.

This clonotype was counted many times. The chain couples TRBV6-2 or TRBV6-3 to TRBJ2-5; maybe TRBD2 (5 bases). Germline V lookup: CDR1 MNHEY, CDR2 SVGEGT. V lost 0 bases to trimming and J lost 2 bases, with 13 bases between them. The CDR3 is 16 residues long. The CDR3 bases are TGTGCCAGCAGTTACTCCGCTAGCCCGGGTCAAGAGACCCAGTACTTC. The encoded protein is CASSYSASPGQETQYF.

The rearrangement joins TRBV7-8 to TRBJ1-3; a weak D match, TRBD1 (5 bases). The CDR3 is 14 amino acids. V gave up 5 bases and J gave up 5 bases, with 13 bases separating them. In germline, CDR1 is SGHVS, CDR2 FQNEAQ. This chain's CDR3 is CASSPAVDRNTIYF. The CDR3 DNA sequence: TGTGCCAGCAGCCCCGCCGTGGACAGAAACACCATATATTTT.

This clonotype was counted ten times or more. V usage is TRBV28 and J usage is TRBJ2-7, with D possibly being TRBD1 (6 bases). The germline V and J ends were trimmed by 5 bases and 0 bases, with 14 bases remaining between them. The CDR3 covers 15 residues. The germline V gene encodes CDR1 MDHEN and CDR2 SYDVKM. The CDR3 is CASSPTGQYSYEQYF. CDR3 nucleotides: TGTGCCAGCAGTCCGACTGGACAGTACTCCTACGAGCAGTACTTC.

This clonotype has a count of ten or more. The V and J genes are TRBV27 and TRBJ1-5, with D possibly matching TRBD1 (6 bases). V was shortened by 5 bases and J by 10 bases, with 15 bases between the two germline ends. There are 13 residues in the CDR3. Germline V CDR1 and CDR2: MNHEY, SMNVEV (reference sequence). In nucleotides, the CDR3 is TGTGCCAGCAGTATTTACAGGGACGCCCCCCAGCATTTT. Translating gives CASSIYRDAPQHF.

This sequence joins TRBV6-1 and TRBJ1-1; D may be TRBD1 (5 bases). Germline assignment: CDR1 MNHNS and CDR2 SASEGT. The CDR3 extends over 15 amino acids. V dropped 7 bases and J dropped 1 base, with 16 bases sitting between them. As DNA, the CDR3 is TGTGCCAGCACCGACTACCGGGGCAGGAACACTGAAGCTTTCTTT. Protein: CASTDYRGRNTEAFF.

In the case of this clonotype: Just one base apart from a much larger clone, this may be a read error. This chain joins TRBV6-2 or TRBV6-3 and TRBJ1-5; D ambiguous. This CDR3 is 15 amino acids long. Germline values: CDR1 MNHEY, CDR2 SVGEGT. In DNA, the CDR3 is TGTGCCAGCAGCCCTCGGTTCTCGGGCAATCAGCCCCGGCATTTT. Translation gives CASSPRFSGNQPRHF.

The chain combines TRBV6-4 with TRBJ2-1, with 11 bases matching TRBD2. Trimming at V came to 3 bases and at J to 8 bases, leaving 6 bases not matched to a gene. The CDR3 covers 15 residues. Germline loops: CDR1 MRHNA, CDR2 SNTAGT. This CDR3 is CASSETSGSGDEQFF. DNA of the CDR3: TGTGCCAGCAGTGAAACTAGCGGGAGTGGGGATGAGCAGTTCTTC.